The TCR beta chain described here comes from a study of T cells after yellow fever vaccination. Study details: Fractions with few cells were prepared using SMART-Seq v4 Ultra Low Input.

Germline V CDR1 and CDR2: WNHNN, SYGVQD (reference sequence). This CDR3 region has 13 residues. V lost 4 bases, J lost 7 bases, and 5 bases stayed unmatched. TCR cDNA, made by 5'RACE template switching, carried an added universal primer site and UMIs. TCRdb analysed the 5' RACE reads with MiXCR anew, one entry per CDR3 protein. The table shows about 400,000 distinct CDR3 sequences, with around 6.5% occurring only once. The table lists this clonotype with many counts. The sample was PBMCs, taken 5 days after the yellow fever booster vaccination. V is TRBV10-1 and J is TRBJ2-7, with 9 bases fitting TRBD2. The receptor's source is a man aged 25 to 45 who received the YFV17D yellow fever vaccine. CDR3 nucleotides: TGCGCCAGCAGTGTAGCGGGAGCGGGTGAGCAGTACTTC. The encoded protein is CASSVAGAGEQYF.